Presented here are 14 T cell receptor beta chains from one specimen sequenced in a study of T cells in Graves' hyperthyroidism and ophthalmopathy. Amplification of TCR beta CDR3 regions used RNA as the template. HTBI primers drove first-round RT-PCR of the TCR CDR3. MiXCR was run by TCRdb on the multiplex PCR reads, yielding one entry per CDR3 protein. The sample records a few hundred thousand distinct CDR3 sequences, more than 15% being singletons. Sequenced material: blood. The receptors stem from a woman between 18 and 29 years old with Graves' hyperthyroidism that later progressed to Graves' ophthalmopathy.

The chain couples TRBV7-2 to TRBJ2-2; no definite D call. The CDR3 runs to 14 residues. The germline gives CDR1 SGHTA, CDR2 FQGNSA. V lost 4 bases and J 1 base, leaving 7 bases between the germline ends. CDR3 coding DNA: TGTGCCAGCAGCTCGAACGGGAACACCGGGGAGCTGTTTTTT. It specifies CASSSNGNTGELFF.

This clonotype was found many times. CDR3 loop: CATSREQGASGELFF. CDR3 coding DNA: TGTGCCACCAGCAGAGAACAGGGGGCAAGCGGGGAGCTGTTTTTT. The chain employs TRBV15 and TRBJ2-2; 9 bases match TRBD1. Germline loops: CDR1 LNHNV, CDR2 YYDKDF (reference sequence). V was clipped by 0 bases and J by 7 bases; unmatched bases: 3. The CDR3 spans 15 residues.

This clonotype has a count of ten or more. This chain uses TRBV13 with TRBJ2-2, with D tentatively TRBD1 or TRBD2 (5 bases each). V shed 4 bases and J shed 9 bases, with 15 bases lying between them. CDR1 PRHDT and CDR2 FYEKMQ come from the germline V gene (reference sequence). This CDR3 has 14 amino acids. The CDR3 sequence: CASSSGTTIRELFF. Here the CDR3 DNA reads TGTGCCAGCAGCTCCGGGACCACGATACGGGAGCTGTTTTTT. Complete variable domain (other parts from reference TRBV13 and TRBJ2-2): AAGVIQSPRHLIKEKRETATLKCYPIPRHDTVYWYQQGPGQDPQFLISFYEKMQSDKGSIPDRFSAQQFSDYHSELNMSSLELGDSALYFCASSSGTTIRELFFGEGSRLTVL.

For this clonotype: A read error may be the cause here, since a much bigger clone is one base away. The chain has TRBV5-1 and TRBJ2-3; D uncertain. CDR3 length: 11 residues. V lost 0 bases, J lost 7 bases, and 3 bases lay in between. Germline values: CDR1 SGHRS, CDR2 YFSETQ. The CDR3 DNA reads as TGCGCCAGCAGCTTGGAAAATACGCAGTATTTT. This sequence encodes CASSLENTQYF.

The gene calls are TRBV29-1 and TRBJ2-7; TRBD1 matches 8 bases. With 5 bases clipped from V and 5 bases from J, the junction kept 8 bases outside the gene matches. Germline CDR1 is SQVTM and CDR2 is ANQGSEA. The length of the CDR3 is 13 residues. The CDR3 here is CSVLAGGEDEQYF. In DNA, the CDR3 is TGCAGCGTTCTAGCAGGGGGCGAGGACGAGCAGTACTTC.

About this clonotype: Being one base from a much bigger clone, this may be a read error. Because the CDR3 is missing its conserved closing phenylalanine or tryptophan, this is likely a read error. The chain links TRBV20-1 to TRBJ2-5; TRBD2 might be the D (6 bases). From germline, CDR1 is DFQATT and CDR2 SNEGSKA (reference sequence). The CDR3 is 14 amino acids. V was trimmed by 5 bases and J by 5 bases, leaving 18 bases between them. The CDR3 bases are TGCAGTGCTGCCCAGCTAGCGTTCGGGGAGACCCAGTACCTC. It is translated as CSAAQLAFGETQYL.

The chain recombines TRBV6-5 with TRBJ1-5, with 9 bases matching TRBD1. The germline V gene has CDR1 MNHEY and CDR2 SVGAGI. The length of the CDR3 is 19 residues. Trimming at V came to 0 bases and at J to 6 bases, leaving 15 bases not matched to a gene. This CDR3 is CASSYSRGAGQGVSQPQHF. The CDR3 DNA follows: TGTGCCAGCAGTTACTCGAGAGGGGCGGGACAGGGCGTGAGTCAGCCCCAGCATTTT.

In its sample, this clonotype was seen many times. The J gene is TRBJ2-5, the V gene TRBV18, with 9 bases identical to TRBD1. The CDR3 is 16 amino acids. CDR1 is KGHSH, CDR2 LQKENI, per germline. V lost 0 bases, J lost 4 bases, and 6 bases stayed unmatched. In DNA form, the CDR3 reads TGTGCCAGCTCACCACCGGGGACAGGGTCATCAGAGACCCAGTACTTC. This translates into CASSPPGTGSSETQYF. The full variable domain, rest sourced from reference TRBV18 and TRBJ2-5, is NAGVMQNPRHLVRRRGQEARLRCSPMKGHSHVYWYRQLPEEGLKFMVYLQKENIIDESGMPKERFSAEFPKEGPSILRIQQVVRGDSAAYFCASSPPGTGSSETQYFGPGTRLLVL.

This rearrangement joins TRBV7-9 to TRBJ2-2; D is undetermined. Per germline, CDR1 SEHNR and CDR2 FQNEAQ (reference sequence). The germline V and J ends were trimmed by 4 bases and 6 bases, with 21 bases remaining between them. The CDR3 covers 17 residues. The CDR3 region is CASSSPLTPRPPGELFF. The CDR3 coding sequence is TGTGCCAGCAGCTCCCCGCTCACCCCAAGACCTCCCGGGGAGCTGTTTTTT.

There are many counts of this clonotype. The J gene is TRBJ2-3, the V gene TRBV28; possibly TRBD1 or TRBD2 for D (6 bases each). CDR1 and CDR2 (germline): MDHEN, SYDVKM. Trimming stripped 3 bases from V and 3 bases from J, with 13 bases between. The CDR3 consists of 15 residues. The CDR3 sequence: CASSLRGGKTDTQYF. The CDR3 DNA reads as TGTGCCAGCAGTTTGCGAGGGGGGAAGACAGATACGCAGTATTTT.

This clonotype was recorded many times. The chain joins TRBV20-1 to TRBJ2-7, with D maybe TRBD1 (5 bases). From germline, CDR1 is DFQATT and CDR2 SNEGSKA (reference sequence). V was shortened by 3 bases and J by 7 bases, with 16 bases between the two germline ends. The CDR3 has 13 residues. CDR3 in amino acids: CSARETAVSEQYF. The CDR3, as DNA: TGCAGTGCTAGGGAGACAGCCGTCTCGGAGCAGTACTTC.

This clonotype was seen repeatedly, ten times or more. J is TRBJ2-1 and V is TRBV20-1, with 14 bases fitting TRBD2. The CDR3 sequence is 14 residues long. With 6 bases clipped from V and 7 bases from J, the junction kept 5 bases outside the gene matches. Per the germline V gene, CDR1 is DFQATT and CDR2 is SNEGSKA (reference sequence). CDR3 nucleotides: TGCAGTGCCCACGGGACTAGCGGGAGTAATGAGCAGTTCTTC. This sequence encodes CSAHGTSGSNEQFF.

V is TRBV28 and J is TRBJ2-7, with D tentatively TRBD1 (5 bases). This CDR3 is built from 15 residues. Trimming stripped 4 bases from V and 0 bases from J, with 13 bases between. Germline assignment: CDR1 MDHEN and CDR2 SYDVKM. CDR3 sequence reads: CASSSWEGASYEQYF. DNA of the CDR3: TGTGCCAGCAGTTCGTGGGAAGGGGCCTCCTACGAGCAGTACTTC.

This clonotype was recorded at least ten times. The CDR3 sequence: CASRITSYGHLEQYF. CDR3 DNA: TGCGCCAGCAGGATAACTAGTTACGGGCACCTCGAGCAGTACTTC. The V and J genes are TRBV10-2 and TRBJ2-7; a possible D gene is TRBD2 (5 bases). V lost 6 bases and J lost 6, with 21 bases in between. CDR3 length equals 15 residues. The germline gives CDR1 WSHSY, CDR2 SAAADI.